A single sample is the source of the 24 T cell receptor beta chains below, sequenced in a study of Ad26.COV2.S vaccination and SARS-CoV-2 variants. The treatment here: about 20 received Ad26.COV2.S at low or high dose, single or two shots; roughly five received placebo; per-sample allocation not given. The investigators took samples on day 63 after the first vaccine or placebo injection. Generated by immunoSEQ multiplex PCR, the TCRdb table keeps only in-frame clones and is missing some. The repertoire consists of roughly 300,000 clones, with 70% to 90% occurring once and the leading ten covering roughly 10%. The source was peripheral blood, collected in a trial of Ad26.COV2.S vaccine versus placebo. Source of these receptors: a person aged 18-65 years who received the Ad26.COV2.S COVID-19 vaccine or a placebo.

The V gene is TRBV28, the J gene TRBJ2-1; D remains ambiguous. Trimming took 2 bases from V and 6 from J, leaving 8 bases between them. Germline CDR1 MDHEN, CDR2 SYDVKM. This CDR3 is built from 13 residues. CDR3 region: CASSLSWGNEQFF. CDR3 DNA: TGTGCCAGCAGTTTAAGCTGGGGCAATGAGCAGTTCTTC.

CDR3 DNA sequence: TGTGCCAGCAGCCCCTCTGACAGCCGATCCTACAATGAGCAGTTCTTC. Its translation is CASSPSDSRSYNEQFF. The chain couples TRBV11-2 to TRBJ2-1; TRBD1 might be the D (5 bases). With 5 bases removed from V and 1 base from J, the gap between germline ends came to 15 bases. Germline CDR1 SGHAT, CDR2 FQNNGV. The CDR3 loop spans 16 amino acids.

To note about this clone: This may be a read error: a much more frequent sequence differs by one nucleotide. This chain joins TRBV19 and TRBJ2-2; 7 nucleotides match TRBD2. CDR3 size: 13 residues. J was trimmed by 5 bases and V by 4 bases; bases with no gene match: 1. Germline V gene sequence: CDR1 LNHDA, CDR2 SQIVND (reference sequence). This CDR3 is CASSTGGTGELFF. The CDR3 DNA reads as TGTGCCAGTAGTACCGGGGGGACCGGGGAGCTGTTTTTT.

This clone is a singleton in its sample. The J gene is TRBJ2-1, the V gene TRBV28; no reliable D call. The V end was cut by 3 bases, the J end by 3 bases, with 6 bases between. Germline values: CDR1 MDHEN, CDR2 SYDVKM. The CDR3 extends over 13 amino acids. CDR3 nucleotide sequence: TGTGCCAGCAGTTTCGGCCTCTACAATGAGCAGTTCTTC. Translating it yields CASSFGLYNEQFF.

The chain links TRBV11-2 to TRBJ1-2; D is uncertain. The V gene's germline CDR1 is SGHAT and CDR2 FQNNGV. The CDR3 loop spans 15 amino acids. V lost 1 base and J lost 4, with 13 bases in between. The CDR3 DNA reads TGTGCCAGCAGCTTAGCTTGGCGGGCACCCTATGGCTACACCTTC. It encodes CASSLAWRAPYGYTF.

The chain recombines TRBV19 with TRBJ1-3; 7 nucleotides agree with TRBD1. The CDR3 extends over 14 amino acids. Looked up from germline, CDR1 is LNHDA and CDR2 is SQIVND (reference sequence). The J segment lost 0 bases and the V segment lost 8 bases, leaving 4 bases of the junction unmatched. CDR3 nucleotide sequence: TGTGCCAGTGAGGACAGGCCCTCTGGAAACACCATATATTTT. It translates to CASEDRPSGNTIYF.

The V gene is TRBV4-3, the J gene TRBJ2-2; the D gene could be TRBD1 or TRBD2 (5 bases each). Trimming took off 3 bases at V and 6 bases at J, with 14 bases between the two ends. From germline, CDR1 is LGHNA and CDR2 YSLEER. The CDR3 is made up of 15 amino acids. CDR3 amino acids: CASSQDSWGSGELFF. CDR3 nucleotide sequence: TGCGCCAGCAGCCAGGATAGTTGGGGGTCCGGGGAGCTGTTTTTT.

This clone was counted a few times. The genes are TRBV19 and TRBJ1-2, with 8 bases aligning to TRBD1. The CDR3 covers 14 residues. V shed 8 bases and J 7 bases; nucleotides not matched to a gene: 12. The germline V gene encodes CDR1 LNHDA and CDR2 SQIVND (reference sequence). The CDR3 DNA reads TGTGCCAGTGGGATCTCACAGGGGGTATCTGGCTACACCTTC. Its protein product is CASGISQGVSGYTF.

This rearrangement joins TRBV28 to TRBJ1-4; D remains unclear. The germline gives CDR1 MDHEN, CDR2 SYDVKM. V was shortened by 3 bases and J by 0 bases, with 2 bases between the two germline ends. This CDR3 has 13 residues. The CDR3, as DNA: TGTGCCAGCAGTTTTACAACTAATGAAAAACTGTTTTTT. It codes for CASSFTTNEKLFF.

This chain's CDR3 is CASKLTADYEQFF. CDR3 nucleotide sequence: TGTGCCAGCAAACTTACTGCTGACTATGAGCAGTTCTTC. This chain joins TRBV2 and TRBJ2-1; no reliable D call. Germline V gene lookup returns CDR1 SNHLY and CDR2 FYNNEI. The CDR3 is 13 amino acids. The V end lost 7 bases, the J end lost 8 bases, and 15 bases lay between the germline ends.

Regarding this clone: The sample holds other DNA sequences that translate to the same CDR3. CDR3 loop: CASSLEARQNTEAFF. The DNA of the CDR3 is TGCGCCAGCAGCTTGGAGGCCCGGCAGAACACTGAAGCTTTCTTT. The chain combines TRBV5-1 with TRBJ1-1; D remains ambiguous. Deletions cut 0 bases from V and 1 base from J, with 10 bases between. This CDR3 contains 15 residues. CDR1 and CDR2 from the germline V gene are SGHRS and YFSETQ.

The chain recombines TRBV7-2 with TRBJ1-5, with TRBD1 identical over 7 bases. The trim removed 5 bases at V and 3 bases at J, leaving 7 bases unmatched. From germline, CDR1 is SGHTA and CDR2 FQGNSA. This CDR3 contains 15 residues. The CDR3 DNA reads TGTGCCAGCAGCCCAGGGACAGTCATCAATCAGCCCCAGCATTTT. Protein product: CASSPGTVINQPQHF.

The chain links TRBV5-4 to TRBJ2-1; TRBD2 aligns across 14 bases. The V gene's germline CDR1 is SGHNT and CDR2 YYREEE (reference sequence). The CDR3 has 14 amino acids. Trimming removed 4 bases from V and 9 bases from J; junction bases left unmatched: 3. The CDR3 loop is CASSGGTSGSEQFF. DNA for the CDR3: TGTGCCAGCAGCGGCGGGACTAGCGGGAGTGAGCAGTTCTTC.

This clone was observed a single time. The chain has TRBV24-1 and TRBJ2-1; TRBD1 aligns across 9 bases. The CDR3 totals 16 residues. Germline V lookup: CDR1 KGHDR, CDR2 SFDVKD. The V gene end was trimmed by 4 bases and the J gene end by 12 bases; junction bases not matched to a gene: 15. The CDR3 DNA is TGTGCCACCAGTGACCAAAAAGGACAGGGGATAGAGGTGCAGTTCTTC. This encodes CATSDQKGQGIEVQFF.

The chain couples TRBV19 to TRBJ2-7; 8 bases are a match to TRBD1. CDR3 length: 13 residues. Trimming removed 7 bases from V and 2 bases from J; junction bases left unmatched: 4. Per the germline V gene, CDR1 is LNHDA and CDR2 is SQIVND (reference sequence). CDR3 in amino acids: CASTQTGAYEQYF. In DNA form, the CDR3 reads TGTGCCAGTACCCAGACAGGGGCCTACGAGCAGTACTTC.

The chain joins TRBV2 to TRBJ1-2, with D possibly matching TRBD1 (5 bases). This CDR3 spans 14 amino acids. V lost 10 bases and J lost 4, with 19 bases in between. Germline V gene lookup returns CDR1 SNHLY and CDR2 FYNNEI. CDR3 region: CATAKGEIIYGYTF. CDR3 DNA sequence: TGTGCCACAGCAAAAGGGGAAATAATCTATGGCTACACCTTC.

V gene TRBV7-9 combines with J gene TRBJ2-5; D is possibly TRBD1 (5 bases). The CDR3 has 14 amino acids. Germline V gene lookup returns CDR1 SEHNR and CDR2 FQNEAQ (reference sequence). Trimming removed 7 bases at V and 1 base at J, with 13 bases between. CDR3 DNA: TGTGCCAGCACAGGTGTTGGGGCCCAAGAGACCCAGTACTTC. Its translation is CASTGVGAQETQYF.

This clone came up a few times. The rearrangement links TRBV5-1 to TRBJ2-5; 10 bases fit TRBD1. With V trimmed by 2 bases and J by 7 bases, 2 bases remained unmatched. CDR1 and CDR2 from the germline V gene are SGHRS and YFSETQ. The CDR3 consists of 13 residues. Here the CDR3 reads CASSFGQGGTQYF. The CDR3 DNA follows: TGCGCCAGCAGCTTCGGACAGGGGGGGACCCAGTACTTC.

The chain employs TRBV4-2 and TRBJ1-4; possible D gene TRBD1, 5 bases. Germline loops: CDR1 LGHNA, CDR2 YNFKEQ. This CDR3 has 12 amino acids. V lost 0 bases to trimming and J lost 10 bases, with 6 bases between them. This CDR3 reads CASSQEGGKLFF. In DNA, the CDR3 is TGTGCCAGCAGCCAAGAGGGGGGAAAACTGTTTTTT.

The rearrangement joins TRBV7-9 to TRBJ1-1, with D perhaps TRBD1 (6 bases). This CDR3 is built from 14 residues. Trimming took 5 bases from V and 3 from J, leaving 13 bases between them. Germline V gene sequence: CDR1 SEHNR, CDR2 FQNEAQ (reference sequence). CDR3 residues: CASSARQADTEAFF. The CDR3 coding sequence is TGTGCCAGCAGCGCCAGACAGGCAGACACTGAAGCTTTCTTT.

This sequence joins TRBV7-9 and TRBJ2-7; D gene unclear. Trimming removed 5 bases from V and 7 bases from J, with 12 bases in between. The germline gives CDR1 SEHNR, CDR2 FQNEAQ (reference sequence). This CDR3 comprises 12 residues. The CDR3: CASSSLLREQYF. In DNA form, the CDR3 reads TGTGCCAGCAGCAGCCTTCTTCGGGAGCAGTACTTC.

This chain joins TRBV7-2 and TRBJ2-7; the D gene is possibly TRBD1 (7 bases). Trimming removed 6 bases at V and 5 bases at J, with 17 bases between. The CDR3 runs to 14 residues. From germline, CDR1 is SGHTA and CDR2 FQGNSA. CDR3 protein: CASSKTGRIDEQYF. As DNA, the CDR3 is TGTGCCAGCAGTAAGACAGGGAGGATCGACGAGCAGTACTTC.

The table lists this clone with a count of one. The chain recombines TRBV18 with TRBJ2-1; 12 bases match TRBD2. The CDR3 totals 16 residues. Unmatched junction bases numbered 2, after V lost 5 bases and J lost 0 bases. Germline-derived CDR1 and CDR2 are KGHSH and LQKENI. As DNA, the CDR3 is TGTGCCAGCTCATCGACTAGCGGGAGCTCCTACAATGAGCAGTTCTTC. It specifies CASSSTSGSSYNEQFF.

This chain connects TRBV13 to TRBJ2-7; D is perhaps TRBD2 (6 bases). The germline gives CDR1 PRHDT, CDR2 FYEKMQ (reference sequence). V lost 8 bases and J lost 3, with 20 bases in between. The CDR3 has 15 amino acids. The CDR3 loop is CASVKGGNVRYEQYF. The CDR3 nucleotides are TGTGCCAGCGTCAAGGGCGGGAACGTCCGCTACGAGCAGTACTTC.